This TCR beta chain was profiled in a study of CD8 T cells in ankylosing spondylitis. This clonotype was seen a few times. Its antigen is undetermined. Germline lookup yields CDR1 SQVTM and CDR2 ANQGSEA. The CDR3 contains 13 residues. Trimming removed 5 bases at V and 2 bases at J, with 13 bases between. Whole-study findings and limits: Apparently characteristic of ankylosing spondylitis blood was a TCR beta motif (under ten highly homologous variants). Some of these motif variants have turned up before, in reports on reactive arthritis synovial fluid and blood.

TCRdb re-called the 5' RACE reads with MiXCR, one entry per CDR3 protein. The table has 300,000 to 400,000 distinct CDR3 sequences, 20% to 25% seen once. This chain connects TRBV29-1 to TRBJ2-7; no reliable D call. The sequenced sample was blood, either unsorted or a sorted T cell fraction (not recorded which). The source is a male donor with ankylosing spondylitis. This CDR3 reads CSVSPTGAYEQYF. The CDR3 region has the DNA TGCAGCGTTAGTCCAACTGGGGCCTACGAGCAGTACTTC.